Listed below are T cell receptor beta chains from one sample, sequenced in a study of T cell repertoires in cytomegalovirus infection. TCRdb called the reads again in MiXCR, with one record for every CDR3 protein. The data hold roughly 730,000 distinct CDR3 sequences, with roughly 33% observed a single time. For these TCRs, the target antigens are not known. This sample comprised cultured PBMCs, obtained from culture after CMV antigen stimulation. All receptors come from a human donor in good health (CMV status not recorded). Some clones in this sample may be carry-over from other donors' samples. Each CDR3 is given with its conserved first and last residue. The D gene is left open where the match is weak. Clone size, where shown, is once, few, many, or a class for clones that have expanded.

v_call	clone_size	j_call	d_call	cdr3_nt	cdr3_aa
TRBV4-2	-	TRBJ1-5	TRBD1	TGTGCCAGCAGCCGAGAACTTGACAGGGTTTATCAGCCCCAGCATTTT	CASSRELDRVYQPQHF
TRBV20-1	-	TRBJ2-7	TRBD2	TGCAGTGCCCTATCCCCACTAGCGGGGACAGCCTCCTACGAGCAGTACTTC	CSALSPLAGTASYEQYF
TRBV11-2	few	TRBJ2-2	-	TGTGCCAGCAGCTTAGGCAGGCCCACCGGGGAGCTGTTTTTT	CASSLGRPTGELFF
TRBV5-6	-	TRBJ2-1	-	TGTGCCAGCAGCTTGGTCCCCGGGAATAATGAGCAGTTCTTC	CASSLVPGNNEQFF
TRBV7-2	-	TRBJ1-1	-	TGTGCCAGCAGCCCCTCTCGGGGGATCACTGAAGCTTTCTTT	CASSPSRGITEAFF
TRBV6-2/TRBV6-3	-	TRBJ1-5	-	TGTGCCAGCAGTGGGATTAAAGGTCGGCGTCAGCCCCAGCATTTT	CASSGIKGRRQPQHF
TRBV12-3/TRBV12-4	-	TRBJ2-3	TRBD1	TGTGCCAGCAGAACAGGGGTCTCAGATACGCAGTATTTT	CASRTGVSDTQYF
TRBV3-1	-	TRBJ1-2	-	TGTGCCAGCAGCTCCGGAGGCCTCGAGGGCTACACCTTC	CASSSGGLEGYTF
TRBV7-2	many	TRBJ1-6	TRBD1	TGTGCCAGCAGCTTAACGGCGGGACAGGGTTGGTCACCCCTCCACTTT	CASSLTAGQGWSPLHF
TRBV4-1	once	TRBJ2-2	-	TGCGCCAGCAGCCAGCAGATGATCGGGGAGCTGTTTTTT	CASSQQMIGELFF
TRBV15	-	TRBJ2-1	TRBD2	TGTGCCACCCAGACTAGCGGGCCCTACAATGAGCAGTTCTTC	CATQTSGPYNEQFF
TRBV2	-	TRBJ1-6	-	TGTGCCAGCCGGCGGGCCGAAAGCTCCTATAATTCACCCCTCCACTTT	CASRRAESSYNSPLHF
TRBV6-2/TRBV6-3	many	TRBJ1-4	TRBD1	TGTGCCAGTCGGACAGGGCCGAATGAAAAACTGTTTTTT	CASRTGPNEKLFF
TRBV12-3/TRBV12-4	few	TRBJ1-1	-	TGTGCCAGCAGTGAAGCGGGAGCTTTCTTT	CASSEAGAFF
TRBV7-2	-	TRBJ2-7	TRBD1	TGTGCCAGCAGCCTCCCGCCACAGGGGGTGCAGTACTTC	CASSLPPQGVQYF
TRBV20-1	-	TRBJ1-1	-	TGCAGTGCTAGAGATACCGGGAACACTGAAGCTTTCTTT	CSARDTGNTEAFF
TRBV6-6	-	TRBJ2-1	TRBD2	TGTGCCAGCAGTTACTCGAAGGCTCTAGCGGGGGTGGCCAATGAGCAGTTCTTC	CASSYSKALAGVANEQFF
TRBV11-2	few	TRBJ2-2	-	TGTGCCAGCAGCCCCGGGGTAGCGGAGAGGTCCGGGGAGCTGTTTTTT	CASSPGVAERSGELFF
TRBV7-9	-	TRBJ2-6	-	TGTGCCAGCAGCCCACGTACAGGGAGGGCGCGGGGGGCCAACGTCCTGACTTTC	CASSPRTGRARGANVLTF
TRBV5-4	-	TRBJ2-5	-	TGTGCCAGCAGCTATAAGTACCAAGAGACCCAGTACTTC	CASSYKYQETQYF
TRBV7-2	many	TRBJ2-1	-	TGTGCCAGCAGTCGTGAAGGGTCAGTCTCCTACAATGAGCAGTTCTTC	CASSREGSVSYNEQFF
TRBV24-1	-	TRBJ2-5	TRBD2	TGTGCCACCAGTGATCCTAGCGGGGGCCACGAGGCCCAGTACTTC	CATSDPSGGHEAQYF
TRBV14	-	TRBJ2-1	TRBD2	TGTGCCAGCAGCCAAGATTTAGTGGAAGCGGGGGGGCCGGATGAGCAGTTCTTC	CASSQDLVEAGGPDEQFF
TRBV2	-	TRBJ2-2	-	TGTGCCAGCAGTGAACGACAGATCACCGGGGAGCTGTTTTTT	CASSERQITGELFF
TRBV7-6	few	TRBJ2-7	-	TGTGCCAGCGGTTCGGGGATCTACGAGCAGTACTTC	CASGSGIYEQYF
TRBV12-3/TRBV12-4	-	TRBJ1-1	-	TGTGCCAGCTCACCCAAGGGGGGAGCGATTTACATGAACACTGAAGCTTTCTTT	CASSPKGGAIYMNTEAFF
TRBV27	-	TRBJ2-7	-	TGTGCCAGCATAGACAAAGTCTCCTACGAGCAGTACTTC	CASIDKVSYEQYF
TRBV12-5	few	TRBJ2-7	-	TGTGCTAGTGGTTTGGGCAGGGGCTACGAGCAGTACTTC	CASGLGRGYEQYF
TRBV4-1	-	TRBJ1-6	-	TGCGCCAGCAGCCAAGTAGGGGGATCTTCACCCCTCCACTTT	CASSQVGGSSPLHF
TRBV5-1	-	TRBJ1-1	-	TGCGCCAGCAGCCTCGAGGGAGCCCTGAACACTGAAGCTTTCTTT	CASSLEGALNTEAFF
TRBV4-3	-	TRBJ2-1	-	TGCGCCAGCAGCCAAGGCAGTAGGAGGTTCAATGAGCAGTTCTTC	CASSQGSRRFNEQFF
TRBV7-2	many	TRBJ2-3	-	TGTGCCAGCAGCTTACGGCCCGGCACAGATACGCAGTATTTT	CASSLRPGTDTQYF
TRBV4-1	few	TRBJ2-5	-	TGCGCCAGCAGCCAAGTCCTAGTTGGGACCCAGTACTTC	CASSQVLVGTQYF
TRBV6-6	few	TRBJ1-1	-	TGTGCCAGCAGTTACTCGAATAGTAACAGCGAAGCTTTCTTT	CASSYSNSNSEAFF
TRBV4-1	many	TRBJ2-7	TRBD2	TGCGCCAGCAGCCAAGTTGGGGGACTAAGCGAGCAGTACTTC	CASSQVGGLSEQYF
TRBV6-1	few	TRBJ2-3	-	TGTGCCAGCACATCGAGTCCAGATACGCAGTATTTT	CASTSSPDTQYF
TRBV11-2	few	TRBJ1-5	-	TGTGCCAGCAGCTTAAACGGGGGTAGCAATCAGCCCCAGCATTTT	CASSLNGGSNQPQHF
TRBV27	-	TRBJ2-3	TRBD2	TGTGCCAGCGGCCTACCATGGTTTAGCGGGGTCGGGGATACGCAGTATTTT	CASGLPWFSGVGDTQYF
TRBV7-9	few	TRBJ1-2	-	TGTGCCAGCAGCACCGGGGGGGGGCGCGATGGCTACACCTTC	CASSTGGGRDGYTF
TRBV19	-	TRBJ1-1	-	TGTGCCAGTAGTATCCCTGGTATGAACACTGAAGCTTTCTTT	CASSIPGMNTEAFF
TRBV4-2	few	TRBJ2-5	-	TGTGCCAGCAGCCAAGACCCGGCACTTACACAAGAGACCCAGTACTTC	CASSQDPALTQETQYF
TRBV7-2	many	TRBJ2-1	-	TGTGCCAGCAGCTTGGGGCGGGAGCAGTTCTTC	CASSLGREQFF
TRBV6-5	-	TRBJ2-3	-	TGTGCCAGCAGTCGCGCGGGACATACAGATACGCAGTATTTT	CASSRAGHTDTQYF
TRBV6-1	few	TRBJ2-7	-	TGTGCCAGCAGTGAGAGGGGGGGACCGTCCTACGAGCAGTACTTC	CASSERGGPSYEQYF
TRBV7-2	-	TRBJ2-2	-	TGTGCCAGCAGCTCGGGACTTTTACCCGGGGAGCTGTTTTTT	CASSSGLLPGELFF
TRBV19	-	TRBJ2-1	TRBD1	TGTGCCAGTAGCCCCCCGGGGAACAGGGGGATGAAGTTCTTC	CASSPPGNRGMKFF
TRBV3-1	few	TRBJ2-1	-	TGTGCCAGCAGCCTAAGACAGCCAGCTGGCAATGAGCAGTTCTTC	CASSLRQPAGNEQFF
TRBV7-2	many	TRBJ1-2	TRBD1	TGTGCCAGCAGCTTACAGGGGGCTTATGGTGGCTACACCTTC	CASSLQGAYGGYTF
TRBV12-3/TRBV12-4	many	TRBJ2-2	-	TGTGCCAGCAGTTTAGGTGCGCCCACCGGGGAGCTGTTTTTT	CASSLGAPTGELFF
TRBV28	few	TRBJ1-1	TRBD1	TGTGCCAGCAGTTCTCCCGGGACAGGGGGCACTGAAGCTTTCTTT	CASSSPGTGGTEAFF
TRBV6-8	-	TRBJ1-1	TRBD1	TGTGCCAGCAGGAAACCGGACAGGGCCGCCACTGAAGCTTTCTTT	CASRKPDRAATEAFF
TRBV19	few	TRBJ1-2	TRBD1	TGTGCCAGTAGCATCGGACAGGTCTATGGCTACACCTTC	CASSIGQVYGYTF